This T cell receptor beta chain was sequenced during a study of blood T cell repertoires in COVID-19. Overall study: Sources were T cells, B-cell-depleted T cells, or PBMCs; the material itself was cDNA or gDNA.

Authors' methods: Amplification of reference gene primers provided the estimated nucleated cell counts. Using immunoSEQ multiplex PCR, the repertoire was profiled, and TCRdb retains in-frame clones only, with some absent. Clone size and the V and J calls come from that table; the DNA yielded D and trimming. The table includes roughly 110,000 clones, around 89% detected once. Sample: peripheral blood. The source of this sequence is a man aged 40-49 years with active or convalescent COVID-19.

As DNA, the CDR3 is TGTGCCAGCAGCTCAGGACAGGGCGACTCCACCTTC. Amino acid sequence: CASSSGQGDSTF. The rearrangement links TRBV7-9 to TRBJ1-2; TRBD1 aligns across 8 bases. This CDR3 comprises 12 residues. Per germline, CDR1 SEHNR and CDR2 FQNEAQ (reference sequence). Trimming took 4 bases from V and 13 from J; bases not matched to a gene: 8.